Listed below are T cell receptor beta chains from one sample, sequenced in a study of technical replicates of blood from several donors. TCRdb's copy holds only in-frame clones and misses some; the assay was immunoSEQ multiplex PCR. The sample includes about 83,000 clones, over 85% of them seen just once. The specimen was T cells isolated from PBMCs. These receptors came from a human donor in good health. Both conserved end residues are trimmed from each CDR3.

J	V	CDR3
TRBJ2-1	TRBV15	ATAARGQNNEQF
TRBJ2-7	TRBV9	ASSDKLFGEQY
TRBJ1-6	TRBV11-2	ASSPGTDSPLH
TRBJ1-6	TRBV5-6	ASSLGGNNSPLH
TRBJ2-7	TRBV11-3	ASSATARSYEQY
TRBJ1-3	TRBV2	AGPAESSGNTIY
TRBJ2-3	TRBV10-2	ASGGTEDFTQY
TRBJ2-3	TRBV6-1	ASSDLGGTGAPDTQY
TRBJ1-5	TRBV18	ASSPGPVREGNQPQH
TRBJ2-7	TRBV29-1	SVEVGDRLYEQY
TRBJ1-1	TRBV5-1	ASSENMNTEAF
TRBJ1-5	TRBV29-1	SVGGLHSNQPQH
TRBJ1-2	TRBV5-1	ASSLDRGHGYT
TRBJ2-5	TRBV7-8	ASSQSPGQGKRETQY
TRBJ2-1	TRBV2	ASRAGLAGDSYNEQF
TRBJ1-3	TRBV21-1	ASPRTPATLNSGNTIY
TRBJ1-2	TRBV4-1	ASSQERTGTGGRYGYT
TRBJ1-2	TRBV7-9	ASLYTGQGPGYT
TRBJ2-5	TRBV5-1	ASSLGRAHQETQY
TRBJ1-2	TRBV7-9	ASSSSSTGYT
TRBJ2-7	TRBV14	ASSQGGTSGGQEQY
TRBJ2-5	TRBV29-1	SVEDGRSGKETQY
TRBJ2-1	TRBV7-9	ASSFGGSGVYNEQF
TRBJ2-7	TRBV6-5	ASSLPQGSEQY
TRBJ1-1	TRBV27	ASSLSGEGHAF
TRBJ1-2	TRBV27	ASSGGSYGYT
TRBJ1-1	TRBV19	ASSIDGGWNTEAF
TRBJ2-1	TRBV6-5	ASRQGYYDEQF
TRBJ2-7	TRBV4-2	ASSQGGGQGVRYEQY
TRBJ1-1	TRBV4-2	ASSQEGGRGAVPEAF
TRBJ2-1	TRBV14	ASSQGLAFHEQF
TRBJ2-3	TRBV9	ASSVGPGSTDTQY
TRBJ2-7	TRBV30	AWTKGQGAWYEQY
TRBJ1-3	TRBV11-3	ASSTRTGQNTIY
TRBJ2-7	TRBV4-1	ASSHPGQAPTYEQY
TRBJ2-2	TRBV7-7	ASSPAAAGATGELF
TRBJ2-3	TRBV5-1	ASSSPGPTDTQY
TRBJ2-2	TRBV5-6	ASSLLYSRELF
TRBJ1-1	TRBV9	ASSEWTNEAF
TRBJ2-5	TRBV9	ASSVGISSQETQY
TRBJ2-4	TRBV28	ASTPVGGTGRRLQY
TRBJ1-1	TRBV6-1	ASQLQGAYEAF
TRBJ1-4	TRBV23-1	ASSQATGGGVANEKLF
TRBJ2-1	TRBV27	ASSLSPGQGKDSEQF
TRBJ1-5	TRBV6-1	ASSRQGPLHQPQH
TRBJ1-3	TRBV7-9	ASSLDVQGNTIY
TRBJ1-5	TRBV18	ASSLARGIQPQH
TRBJ2-3	TRBV2	ASSDQAGGATDTQY
TRBJ1-1	TRBV5-1	ASSKGRGGTEAF
TRBJ1-1	TRBV10-3	AISDALPGNTEAF